Following are 8 T cell receptor beta chains from one sample sequenced in a study of T cell responses to AZD1222 COVID-19 vaccine. Repertoires were generated with immunoSEQ multiplex PCR, while TCRdb's copy carries only in-frame clones and drops some. The sample records approximately 130,000 clones, approximately 86% being singletons. The input for sequencing was peripheral blood, taken 28 days after the second AZD1222 dose. Receptors were obtained from an adult who received the AZD1222 COVID-19 vaccine.

In this sample, this clone turned up a few times. The chain uses TRBV11-3 and TRBJ1-3, with D uncertain. There are 13 residues in the CDR3. CDR1 and CDR2 (germline): SGHNT, YENEEA. Trimming took 0 bases from V and 9 from J, leaving 9 bases between them. CDR3 DNA: TGTGCCAGCAGCTTAGATCTTCGGGGCACCATATATTTT. This translates into CASSLDLRGTIYF.

V and J are TRBV6-1 and TRBJ1-1; no definite D call. The V end lost 3 bases, the J end lost 3 bases, and 5 bases lay between the germline ends. This CDR3 has 12 amino acids. Germline V gives CDR1 MNHNS, CDR2 SASEGT. The CDR3 nucleotides read TGTGCCAGCAGTGACGCCTACACTGAAGCTTTCTTT. It translates to CASSDAYTEAFF.

V and J are TRBV24-1 and TRBJ1-5; maybe TRBD1 (5 bases). Germline V lookup: CDR1 KGHDR, CDR2 SFDVKD. V was shortened by 4 bases and J by 2 bases, with 11 bases between the two germline ends. The CDR3 extends over 15 amino acids. CDR3 nucleotide sequence: TGTGCCACCAGTGACTCCAGGGAGGGCAATCAGCCCCAGCATTTT. Its translation is CATSDSREGNQPQHF.

V and J are TRBV30 and TRBJ1-1; 9 nucleotides match TRBD1. Trimming removed 1 base from V and 5 bases from J; junction bases left unmatched: 5. Germline V lookup: CDR1 GTSNPN, CDR2 SVGIG (reference sequence). The CDR3 has 14 amino acids. The CDR3 DNA reads as TGTGCCTGGAGTGCGACAGGGGGTAGAACTGAAGCTTTCTTT. It specifies CAWSATGGRTEAFF.

The V gene is TRBV12-5, the J gene TRBJ2-2; D is perhaps TRBD1 (6 bases). V gave up 1 base and J gave up 3 bases, with 9 bases separating them. This CDR3 region has 15 residues. The germline CDR1 and CDR2 sequences are LGHNT and FRNRAP. The CDR3 DNA is TGTGCTAGTGGTTTGGGGCAGGGGTACACCGGGGAGCTGTTTTTT. Its translation: CASGLGQGYTGELFF.

The genes are TRBV10-2 and TRBJ2-7; D gene unclear. This CDR3 contains 13 residues. V dropped 11 bases and J dropped 1 base, with 15 bases sitting between them. Germline V lookup: CDR1 WSHSY, CDR2 SAAADI. The CDR3: CAAESGMSYEQYF. CDR3 DNA: TGCGCCGCCGAATCAGGCATGTCCTACGAGCAGTACTTC.

This clone was counted a few times. The chain joins TRBV24-1 to TRBJ2-2; D not certain. Trimming took 3 bases from V and 3 from J, leaving 4 bases between them. Per the germline V gene, CDR1 is KGHDR and CDR2 is SFDVKD. The CDR3 has 13 amino acids. As DNA, the CDR3 is TGTGCCACCAGTGATCTCTACACCGGGGAGCTGTTTTTT. Translated, it gives CATSDLYTGELFF.

The chain employs TRBV4-3 and TRBJ1-1, with D possibly being TRBD1 (5 bases). This CDR3 spans 16 amino acids. Germline V gene lookup returns CDR1 LGHNA and CDR2 YSLEER. V was pared by 0 bases and J by 0 bases, with 11 bases between. CDR3 nucleotide sequence: TGCGCCAGCAGCCAAGATTATGCCAGGGTGAACACTGAAGCTTTCTTT. It translates to CASSQDYARVNTEAFF.